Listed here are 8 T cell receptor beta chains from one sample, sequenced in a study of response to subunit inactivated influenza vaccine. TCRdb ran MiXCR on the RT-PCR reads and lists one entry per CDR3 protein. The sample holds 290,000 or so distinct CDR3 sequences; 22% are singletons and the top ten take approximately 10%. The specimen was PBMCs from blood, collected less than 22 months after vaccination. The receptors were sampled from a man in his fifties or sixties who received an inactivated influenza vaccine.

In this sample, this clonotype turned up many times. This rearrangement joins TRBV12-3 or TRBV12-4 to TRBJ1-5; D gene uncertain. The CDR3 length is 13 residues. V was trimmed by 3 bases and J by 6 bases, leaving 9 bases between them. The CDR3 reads CASSFTAGQPQHF. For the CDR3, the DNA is TGTGCCAGCAGTTTCACGGCGGGTCAGCCCCAGCATTTT.

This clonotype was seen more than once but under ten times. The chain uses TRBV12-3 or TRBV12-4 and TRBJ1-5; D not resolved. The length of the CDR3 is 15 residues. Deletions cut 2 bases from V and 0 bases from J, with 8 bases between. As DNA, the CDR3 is TGTGCCAGCAGTTTACGTCCTGCTAGCAATCAGCCCCAGCATTTT. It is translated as CASSLRPASNQPQHF.

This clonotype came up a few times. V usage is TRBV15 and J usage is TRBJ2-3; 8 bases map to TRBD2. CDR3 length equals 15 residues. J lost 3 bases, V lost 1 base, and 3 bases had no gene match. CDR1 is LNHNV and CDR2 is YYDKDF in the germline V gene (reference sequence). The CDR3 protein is CATSRVSGATDTQYF. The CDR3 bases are TGTGCCACCAGCAGAGTTAGCGGGGCAACAGATACGCAGTATTTT.

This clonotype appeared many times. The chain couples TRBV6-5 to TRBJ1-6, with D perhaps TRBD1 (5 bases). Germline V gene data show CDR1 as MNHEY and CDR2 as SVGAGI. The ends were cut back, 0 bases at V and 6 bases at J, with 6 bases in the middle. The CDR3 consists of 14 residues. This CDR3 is CASSYSGTNSPLHF. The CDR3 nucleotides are TGTGCCAGCAGTTACTCAGGGACTAATTCACCCCTCCACTTT.

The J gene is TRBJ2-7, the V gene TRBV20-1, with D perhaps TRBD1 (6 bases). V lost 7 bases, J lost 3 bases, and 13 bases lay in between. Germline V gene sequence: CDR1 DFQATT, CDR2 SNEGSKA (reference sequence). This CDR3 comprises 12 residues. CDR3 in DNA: TGCAGTGGTCGGACAGTAAGCTACGAGCAGTACTTC. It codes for CSGRTVSYEQYF.

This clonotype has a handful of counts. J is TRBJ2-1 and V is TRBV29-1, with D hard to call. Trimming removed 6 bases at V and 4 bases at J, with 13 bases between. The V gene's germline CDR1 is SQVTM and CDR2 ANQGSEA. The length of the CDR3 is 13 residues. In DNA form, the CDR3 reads TGCAGCGTGGCCCGAACAGTTTACAATGAGCAGTTCTTC. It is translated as CSVARTVYNEQFF.

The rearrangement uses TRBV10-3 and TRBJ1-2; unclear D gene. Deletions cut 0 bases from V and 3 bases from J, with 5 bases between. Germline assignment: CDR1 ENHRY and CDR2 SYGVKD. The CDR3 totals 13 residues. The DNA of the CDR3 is TGTGCCATCAGTGAGTCAGGTGACTATGGCTACACCTTC. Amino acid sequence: CAISESGDYGYTF.

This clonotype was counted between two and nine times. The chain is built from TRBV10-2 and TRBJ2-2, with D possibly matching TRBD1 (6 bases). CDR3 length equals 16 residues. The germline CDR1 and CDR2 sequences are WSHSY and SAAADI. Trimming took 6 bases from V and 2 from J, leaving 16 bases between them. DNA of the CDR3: TGCGCCAGCAGCCAGCAGGGGATCCCAAACACCGGGGAGCTGTTTTTT. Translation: CASSQQGIPNTGELFF.